The T cell receptor beta chain described here comes from a study of cytomegalovirus exposure and HLA in healthy donors. In the PCR, 60 Vbeta and 13 Jbeta primers were used. Some clones are missing from TCRdb's copy, which holds only in-frame ones; the method was immunoSEQ multiplex PCR. The sample contains about 160,000 clones, roughly 83% of which appear only once. Germline CDR1 reads MNHNS; CDR2 reads SASEGT. Trimming shortened V by 2 bases and J by 5 bases, and 15 bases separated the two germline ends. This CDR3 contains 15 residues. The rearrangement uses TRBV6-1 and TRBJ1-1, with D maybe TRBD1 (5 bases). Sequencing was carried out using PBMCs. This TCR was recovered from a man aged 25-40 years in good health and CMV-seronegative. The CDR3 region is CASSERRWGGTEAFF. The CDR3 bases are TGTGCCAGCAGTGAAAGGAGATGGGGGGGTACTGAAGCTTTCTTT.